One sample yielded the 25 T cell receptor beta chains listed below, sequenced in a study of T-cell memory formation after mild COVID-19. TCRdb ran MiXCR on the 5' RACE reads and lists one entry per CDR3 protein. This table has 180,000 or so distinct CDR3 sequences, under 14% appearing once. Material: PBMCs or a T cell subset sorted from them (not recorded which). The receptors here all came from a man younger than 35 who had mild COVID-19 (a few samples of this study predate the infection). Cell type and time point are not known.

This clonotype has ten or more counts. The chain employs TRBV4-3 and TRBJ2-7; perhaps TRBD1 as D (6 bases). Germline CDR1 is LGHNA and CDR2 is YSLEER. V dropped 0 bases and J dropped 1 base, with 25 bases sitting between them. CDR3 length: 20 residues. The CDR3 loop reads CASSQDRVRRRTGQSYEQYF. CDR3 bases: TGCGCCAGCAGCCAAGACCGGGTTAGAAGGAGGACCGGACAGTCCTACGAGCAGTACTTC.

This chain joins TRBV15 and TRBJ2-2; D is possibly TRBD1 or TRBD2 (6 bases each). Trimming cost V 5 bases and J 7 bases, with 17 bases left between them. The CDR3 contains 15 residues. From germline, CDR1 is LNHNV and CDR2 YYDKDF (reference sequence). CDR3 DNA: TGTGCCACCAGCCCCCAAGGGGGGAAAGTCGGGGAGCTGTTTTTT. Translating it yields CATSPQGGKVGELFF.

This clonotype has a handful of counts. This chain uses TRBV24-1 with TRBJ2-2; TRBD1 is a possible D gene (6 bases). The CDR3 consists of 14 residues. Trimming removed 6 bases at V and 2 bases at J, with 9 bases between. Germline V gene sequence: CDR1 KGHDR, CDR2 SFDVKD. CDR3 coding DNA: TGTGCCACCAGTCCAGGGGAAAACACCGGGGAGCTGTTTTTT. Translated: CATSPGENTGELFF.

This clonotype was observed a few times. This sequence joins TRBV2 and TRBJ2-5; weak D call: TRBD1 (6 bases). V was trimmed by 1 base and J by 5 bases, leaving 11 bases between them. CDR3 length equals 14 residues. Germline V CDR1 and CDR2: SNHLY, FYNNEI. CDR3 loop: CASSEVGARETQYF. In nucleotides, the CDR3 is TGTGCCAGCAGTGAAGTGGGGGCTCGGGAGACCCAGTACTTC.

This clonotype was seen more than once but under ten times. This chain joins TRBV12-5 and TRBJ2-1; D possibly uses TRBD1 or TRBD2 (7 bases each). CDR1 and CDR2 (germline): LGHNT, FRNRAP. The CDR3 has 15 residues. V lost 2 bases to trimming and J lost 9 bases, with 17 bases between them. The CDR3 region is CASGLPRQGGGEQFF. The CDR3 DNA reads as TGTGCTAGTGGTTTGCCTAGACAGGGAGGGGGTGAGCAGTTCTTC.

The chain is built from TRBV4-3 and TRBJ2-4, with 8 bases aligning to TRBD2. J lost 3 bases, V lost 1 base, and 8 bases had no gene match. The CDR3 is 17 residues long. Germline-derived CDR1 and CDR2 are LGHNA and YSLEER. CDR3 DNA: TGCGCCAGCAGCCAAGCCCGGGGACTAGACTACAAAAACATTCAGTACTTC. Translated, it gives CASSQARGLDYKNIQYF.

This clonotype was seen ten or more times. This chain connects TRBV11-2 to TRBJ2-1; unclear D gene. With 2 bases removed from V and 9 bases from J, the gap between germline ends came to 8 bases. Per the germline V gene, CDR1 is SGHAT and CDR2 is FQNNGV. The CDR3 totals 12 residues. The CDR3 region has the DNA TGTGCCAGCAGCTTACTGGTTGGTGAGCAGTTCTTC. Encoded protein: CASSLLVGEQFF.

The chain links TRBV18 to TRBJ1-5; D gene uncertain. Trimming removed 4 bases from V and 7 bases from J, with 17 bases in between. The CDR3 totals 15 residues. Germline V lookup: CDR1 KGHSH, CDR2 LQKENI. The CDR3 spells CASSLSSEQSQPQHF. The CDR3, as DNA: TGTGCCAGCTCACTTTCGTCCGAGCAGAGCCAGCCCCAGCATTTT.

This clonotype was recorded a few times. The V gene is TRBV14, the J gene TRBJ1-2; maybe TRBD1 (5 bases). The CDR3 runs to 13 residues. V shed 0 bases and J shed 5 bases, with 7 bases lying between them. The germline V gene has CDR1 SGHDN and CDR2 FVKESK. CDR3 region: CASSQDWGYGYTF. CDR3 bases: TGTGCCAGCAGCCAAGACTGGGGGTATGGCTACACCTTC. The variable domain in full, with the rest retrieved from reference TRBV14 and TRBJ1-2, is EAGVTQFPSHSVIEKGQTVTLRCDPISGHDNLYWYRRVMGKEIKFLLHFVKESKQDESGMPNNRFLAERTGGTYSTLKVQPAELEDSGVYFCASSQDWGYGYTFGSGTRLTVV.

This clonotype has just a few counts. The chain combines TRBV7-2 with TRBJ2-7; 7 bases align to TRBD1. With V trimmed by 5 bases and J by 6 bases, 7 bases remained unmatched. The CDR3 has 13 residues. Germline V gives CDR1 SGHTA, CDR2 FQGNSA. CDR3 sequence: CASSPGQLVEQYF. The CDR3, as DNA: TGTGCCAGCAGCCCGGGACAGTTGGTCGAGCAGTACTTC.

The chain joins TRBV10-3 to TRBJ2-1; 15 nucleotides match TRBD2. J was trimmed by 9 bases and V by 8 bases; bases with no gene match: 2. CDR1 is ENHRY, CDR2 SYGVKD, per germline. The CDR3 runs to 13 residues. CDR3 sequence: CAIGTSGGFEQFF. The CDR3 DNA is TGTGCCATCGGGACTAGCGGGGGGTTTGAGCAGTTCTTC.

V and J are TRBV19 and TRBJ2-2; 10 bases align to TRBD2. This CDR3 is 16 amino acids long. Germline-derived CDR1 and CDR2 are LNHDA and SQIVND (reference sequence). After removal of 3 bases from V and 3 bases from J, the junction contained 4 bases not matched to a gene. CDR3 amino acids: CASSILLAGDTGELFF. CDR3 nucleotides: TGTGCCAGTAGTATCCTCCTAGCGGGGGACACCGGGGAGCTGTTTTTT.

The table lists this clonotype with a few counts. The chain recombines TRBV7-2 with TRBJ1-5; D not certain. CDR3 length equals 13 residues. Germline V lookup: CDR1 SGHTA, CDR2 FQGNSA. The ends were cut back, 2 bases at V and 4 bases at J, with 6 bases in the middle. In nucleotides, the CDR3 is TGTGCCAGCAGCTTAATCAGAAATCAGCCCCAGCATTTT. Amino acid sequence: CASSLIRNQPQHF.

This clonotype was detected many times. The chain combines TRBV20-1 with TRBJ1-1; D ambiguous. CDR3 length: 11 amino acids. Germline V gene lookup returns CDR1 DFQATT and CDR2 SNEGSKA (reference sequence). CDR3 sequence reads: CTTGRDTEAFF. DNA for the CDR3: TGCACGACTGGGAGGGACACTGAAGCTTTCTTT.

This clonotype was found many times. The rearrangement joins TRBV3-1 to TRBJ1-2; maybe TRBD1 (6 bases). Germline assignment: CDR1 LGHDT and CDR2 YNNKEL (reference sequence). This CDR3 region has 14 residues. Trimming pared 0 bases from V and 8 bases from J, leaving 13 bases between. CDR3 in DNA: TGTGCCAGCAGCCAAGATTGGGGGCCGGAAGGCTACACCTTC. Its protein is CASSQDWGPEGYTF.

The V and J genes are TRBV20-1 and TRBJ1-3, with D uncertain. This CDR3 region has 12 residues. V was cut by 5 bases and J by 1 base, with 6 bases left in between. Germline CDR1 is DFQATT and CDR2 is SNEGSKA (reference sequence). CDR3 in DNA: TGCAGTGCTGAGGGTTCTGGAAACACCATATATTTT. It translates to CSAEGSGNTIYF.

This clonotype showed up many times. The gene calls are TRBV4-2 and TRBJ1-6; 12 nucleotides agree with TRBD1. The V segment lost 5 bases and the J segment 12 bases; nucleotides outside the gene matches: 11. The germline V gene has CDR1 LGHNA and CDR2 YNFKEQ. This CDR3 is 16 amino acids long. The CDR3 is CASSTRDRGRDGPLHF. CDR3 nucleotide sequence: TGTGCCAGCAGCACTAGGGACAGGGGGCGCGACGGACCCCTCCACTTT.

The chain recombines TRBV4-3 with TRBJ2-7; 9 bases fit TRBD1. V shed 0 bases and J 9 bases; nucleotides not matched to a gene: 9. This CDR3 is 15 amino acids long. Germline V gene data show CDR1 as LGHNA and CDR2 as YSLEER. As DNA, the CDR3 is TGCGCCAGCAGCCAAGATCGCCGGGACAGGGCTGTGCAGTACTTC. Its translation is CASSQDRRDRAVQYF.

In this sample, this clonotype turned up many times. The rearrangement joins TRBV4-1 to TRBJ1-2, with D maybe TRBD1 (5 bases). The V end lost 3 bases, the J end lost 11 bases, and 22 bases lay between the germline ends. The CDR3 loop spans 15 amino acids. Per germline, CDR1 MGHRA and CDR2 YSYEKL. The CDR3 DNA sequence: TGCGCCAGCAGCCAGGCTCTCAGGGAGGGGAGGCGATACACCTTC. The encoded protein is CASSQALREGRRYTF.

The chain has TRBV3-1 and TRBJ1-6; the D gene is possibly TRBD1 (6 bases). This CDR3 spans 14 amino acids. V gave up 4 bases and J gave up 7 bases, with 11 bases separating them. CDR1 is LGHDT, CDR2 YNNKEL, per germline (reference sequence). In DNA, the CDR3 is TGTGCCAGCAGCCGGGCAGGGGCAAATTCACCCCTCCACTTT. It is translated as CASSRAGANSPLHF.

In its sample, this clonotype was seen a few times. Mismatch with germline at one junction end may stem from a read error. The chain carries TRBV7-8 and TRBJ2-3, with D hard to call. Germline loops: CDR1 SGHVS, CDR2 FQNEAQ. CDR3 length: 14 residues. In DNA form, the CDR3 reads TGTGCCAGCGGCTTGACCCCCTACACAGATACGCAGTATTTT. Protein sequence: CASGLTPYTDTQYF.

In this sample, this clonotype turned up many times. CDR3 in amino acids: CAISGSRVLEDTQYF. In nucleotides, the CDR3 is TGTGCCATCAGTGGGTCCCGAGTCCTGGAAGATACGCAGTATTTT. The chain combines TRBV10-3 with TRBJ2-3; D uncertain. CDR1 is ENHRY, CDR2 SYGVKD, per germline. V dropped 4 bases and J dropped 5 bases, with 16 bases sitting between them. This CDR3 spans 15 amino acids.

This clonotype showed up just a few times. The CDR3 bases are TGCAGCGTTGTAGGGCTAGCGGGGAGATCCACAGATACGCAGTATTTT. The encoded protein is CSVVGLAGRSTDTQYF. The genes are TRBV29-1 and TRBJ2-3; TRBD2 matches 9 bases. The V gene end was trimmed by 4 bases and the J gene end by 2 bases; junction bases not matched to a gene: 10. CDR3 size: 16 residues. Germline CDR1 is SQVTM and CDR2 is ANQGSEA.

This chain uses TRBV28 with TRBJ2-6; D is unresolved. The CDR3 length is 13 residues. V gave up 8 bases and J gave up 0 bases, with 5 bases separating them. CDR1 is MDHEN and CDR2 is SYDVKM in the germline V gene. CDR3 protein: CASFRSGANVLTF. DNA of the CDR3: TGTGCCAGCTTCCGCTCTGGGGCCAACGTCCTGACTTTC.

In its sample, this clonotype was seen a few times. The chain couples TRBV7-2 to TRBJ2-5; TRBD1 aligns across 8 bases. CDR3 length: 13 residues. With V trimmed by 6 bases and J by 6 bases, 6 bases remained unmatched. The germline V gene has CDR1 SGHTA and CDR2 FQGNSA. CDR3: CASRDRVWKTQYF. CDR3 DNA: TGTGCCAGCAGGGACAGGGTGTGGAAGACCCAGTACTTC.